A single sample is the source of the 21 T cell receptor beta chains below, sequenced in a study of patients and donors after allogeneic stem cell transplantation. TCRdb reanalysed the RT-PCR reads using MiXCR and keeps one entry per CDR3 protein. The data contain about 400,000 distinct CDR3 sequences, roughly 17% of them singletons. Input material: blood, either unsorted or a sorted T cell fraction (not recorded which). The source is a human donor who was either an allogeneic HSCT recipient or a stem cell or donor lymphocyte infusion donor (not recorded which). It is not recorded whose cells these are; they may come from a transplant donor.

This sequence joins TRBV12-3 or TRBV12-4 and TRBJ2-5, with a tentative D call TRBD2 (5 bases). This CDR3 spans 14 amino acids. V lost 5 bases and J lost 6, with 16 bases in between. CDR3 protein: CASSPTGKRKTQYF. The CDR3 bases are TGTGCCAGCAGTCCCACGGGGAAAAGGAAGACCCAGTACTTC.

The rearrangement uses TRBV6-1 and TRBJ2-7; D might be TRBD1 or TRBD2, each matching 6 bases. The CDR3 consists of 15 residues. CDR1 is MNHNS, CDR2 SASEGT, per germline. V was cut by 6 bases and J by 4 bases, with 19 bases left in between. The CDR3 protein is CASRPNRGLSYEQYF. Here the CDR3 DNA reads TGTGCCAGCAGGCCTAACCGGGGGCTCTCGTACGAGCAGTACTTC.

The chain has TRBV4-3 and TRBJ2-7; 8 positions agree with TRBD1. CDR1 LGHNA and CDR2 YSLEER come from the germline V gene. Germline trimming cut 0 bases from V and 2 bases from J; bases unmatched to any gene: 9. The CDR3 sequence is 17 residues long. DNA for the CDR3: TGCGCCAGCAGCCAAGATAATAGAGGACAGGGAACCTACGAGCAGTACTTC. Its translation is CASSQDNRGQGTYEQYF.

The chain uses TRBV20-1 and TRBJ2-7; D is unresolved. Trimming took 0 bases from V and 0 from J, leaving 12 bases between them. Germline V gene lookup returns CDR1 DFQATT and CDR2 SNEGSKA (reference sequence). The CDR3 contains 15 residues. CDR3 in DNA: TGCAGTGCTAGAGATCCGAGCGAGAGCTCCTACGAGCAGTACTTC. Translation: CSARDPSESSYEQYF.

This clonotype was recorded only once. The chain is built from TRBV12-5 and TRBJ1-1; 11 bases fit TRBD1. V lost 3 bases to trimming and J lost 6 bases; unmatched junction nucleotides: 12. CDR1 and CDR2 (germline): LGHNT, FRNRAP. The length of the CDR3 is 17 residues. The CDR3 here is CASGLRPRTGGLAEAFF. The CDR3, as DNA: TGTGCTAGTGGTTTAAGACCCCGGACAGGGGGCTTGGCTGAAGCTTTCTTT.

At least ten counts were recorded for this clonotype. The V and J genes are TRBV12-3 or TRBV12-4 and TRBJ1-1, with D unclear. The CDR3 is 14 amino acids. V shed 1 base and J shed 2 bases, with 8 bases lying between them. CDR3 nucleotides: TGTGCCAGCAGTTTAGAAGGCAGAAACACTGAAGCTTTCTTT. Translation: CASSLEGRNTEAFF.

The genes are TRBV29-1 and TRBJ1-1; D is perhaps TRBD1 (6 bases). The germline gives CDR1 SQVTM, CDR2 ANQGSEA. V lost 4 bases, J lost 1 base, and 10 bases lay in between. The CDR3 loop spans 13 amino acids. For the CDR3, the DNA is TGCAGCGTTGCCCTAGGGGGGAACACTGAAGCTTTCTTT. It yields the protein CSVALGGNTEAFF.

At least ten counts were recorded for this clonotype. The chain employs TRBV12-3 or TRBV12-4 and TRBJ2-7, with D unclear. There are 13 residues in the CDR3. Trimming shortened V by 3 bases and J by 1 base, and 7 bases separated the two germline ends. The CDR3 here is CASSLDGSYEQYF. The CDR3 coding sequence is TGTGCCAGCAGTTTGGACGGTTCCTACGAGCAGTACTTC.

This clonotype was picked up many times. V usage is TRBV5-1 and J usage is TRBJ2-5, with D possibly being TRBD2 (5 bases). V shed 0 bases and J shed 4 bases, with 13 bases lying between them. This CDR3 is built from 15 residues. CDR1 and CDR2 from the germline V gene are SGHRS and YFSETQ. CDR3 nucleotide sequence: TGCGCCAGCAGCTTGGATTTCGGGGTGGGAGAGACCCAGTACTTC. Protein product: CASSLDFGVGETQYF.

J is TRBJ2-6 and V is TRBV5-4; unclear D gene. The CDR3 extends over 16 amino acids. The germline gives CDR1 SGHNT, CDR2 YYREEE (reference sequence). The V gene lost 2 bases and the J gene lost 2 bases, with 11 bases spanning the gap. CDR3 sequence: CASSFGMGPGANVLTF. The CDR3 DNA reads as TGTGCCAGCAGCTTTGGGATGGGCCCTGGGGCCAACGTCCTGACTTTC.

The gene calls are TRBV9 and TRBJ1-6; D is perhaps TRBD1 (5 bases). This CDR3 has 16 residues. CDR1 and CDR2 from the germline V gene are SGDLS and YYNGEE. With 2 bases removed from V and 9 bases from J, the gap between germline ends came to 18 bases. The DNA of the CDR3 is TGTGCCAGCAGCGTCAATACTCCAGGGATGGGTTCACCCCTCCACTTT. Protein sequence: CASSVNTPGMGSPLHF.

This clonotype was seen more than once but under ten times. The CDR3 DNA sequence: TGCGCCAGCAGCCCGAAGACAGGGGGCACCGGGGAGCTGTTTTTT. Its protein is CASSPKTGGTGELFF. This chain connects TRBV5-1 to TRBJ2-2, with 9 bases lining up with TRBD1. V shed 4 bases, J shed 4 bases, and the junction held 5 bases outside the gene matches. CDR3 size: 15 residues. CDR1 SGHRS and CDR2 YFSETQ come from the germline V gene.

This clonotype was seen only a few times. The gene calls are TRBV5-1 and TRBJ2-5; D is uncertain. The CDR3 runs to 13 residues. V shed 0 bases and J shed 8 bases, with 11 bases lying between them. The germline gives CDR1 SGHRS, CDR2 YFSETQ. The CDR3 DNA reads TGCGCCAGCAGCTTGGGCAGGCGAGTCACCCAGTACTTC. Its translation: CASSLGRRVTQYF.

The table lists this clonotype with a few counts. This rearrangement joins TRBV7-9 to TRBJ1-2; a possible D gene is TRBD1 (5 bases). Trimming stripped 5 bases from V and 6 bases from J, with 16 bases between. Per the germline V gene, CDR1 is SEHNR and CDR2 is FQNEAQ (reference sequence). This CDR3 has 14 amino acids. CDR3 nucleotide sequence: TGTGCCAGCAGCGCCAGGGACCTTGTAAATGGCTACACCTTC. Protein product: CASSARDLVNGYTF.

This clonotype was detected only a few times. The chain uses TRBV4-1 and TRBJ2-7; tentatively, D is TRBD2 (5 bases). Trimming shortened V by 0 bases and J by 1 base, and 7 bases separated the two germline ends. The CDR3 length is 14 residues. The germline V gene has CDR1 MGHRA and CDR2 YSYEKL. CDR3 protein: CASSQEAVSYEQYF. CDR3 bases: TGCGCCAGCAGCCAAGAAGCGGTTTCCTACGAGCAGTACTTC.

CDR3 in DNA: TGTGCCACCAGCAGAGATCCACAGGGTGGGCTCCAAGAGACCCAGTACTTC. Amino acid sequence: CATSRDPQGGLQETQYF. This chain connects TRBV15 to TRBJ2-5, with a weak D call TRBD1 (6 bases). This CDR3 is 17 amino acids long. The V gene's germline CDR1 is LNHNV and CDR2 YYDKDF (reference sequence). V was trimmed by 0 bases and J by 1 base, leaving 15 bases between them.

This clonotype was detected only a few times. Written as DNA, the CDR3 is TGTGCCAGCAGTTTGGGCAGGGTCTACGAGCAGTACTTC. Amino acid sequence: CASSLGRVYEQYF. This chain joins TRBV27 and TRBJ2-7; TRBD1 might be the D (5 bases). V lost 3 bases and J 3 bases, leaving 9 bases between the germline ends. The germline gives CDR1 MNHEY, CDR2 SMNVEV (reference sequence). The CDR3 is 13 residues long.

This chain joins TRBV18 and TRBJ1-4, with a tentative D call TRBD1 (5 bases). CDR3 length equals 15 residues. Germline V CDR1 and CDR2: KGHSH, LQKENI. Trimming cost V 1 base and J 6 bases, with 12 bases left between them. CDR3 in DNA: TGTGCCAGCTCACCACTCGGAAGGGGTGATGAAAAACTGTTTTTT. Protein sequence: CASSPLGRGDEKLFF.

This clonotype was counted many times. This chain joins TRBV29-1 and TRBJ2-5; D might be TRBD1 (6 bases). V lost 2 bases to trimming and J lost 7 bases, with 11 bases between them. Germline V gives CDR1 SQVTM, CDR2 ANQGSEA. CDR3 length: 12 amino acids. CDR3 sequence (DNA): TGCAGCGTTGAATGGGGGCCTGGGACCCAGTACTTC. Protein product: CSVEWGPGTQYF.

This clonotype was detected a few times. The rearrangement links TRBV20-1 to TRBJ1-5, with TRBD1 as a possible D gene (5 bases). This CDR3 is 15 amino acids long. Trimming cost V 6 bases and J 0 bases, with 15 bases left between them. CDR1 DFQATT and CDR2 SNEGSKA come from the germline V gene (reference sequence). The CDR3, as DNA: TGCAGTGCAGGGAAAAGGGACTTTAGCAATCAGCCCCAGCATTTT. Translation gives CSAGKRDFSNQPQHF.

The V and J genes are TRBV5-5 and TRBJ2-1, with 9 bases aligning to TRBD1. Germline assignment: CDR1 SGHKS and CDR2 YYEKEE (reference sequence). J lost 2 bases, V lost 2 bases, and 2 bases had no gene match. The length of the CDR3 is 15 residues. The CDR3 bases are TGTGCCAGCAGCTTAACAGGGGGCACCTACAATGAGCAGTTCTTC. Protein sequence: CASSLTGGTYNEQFF.